Below, one T cell receptor (beta chain) is given with its context. This sample stems from a study of blood T cell repertoires in COVID-19. Study at large: Both acute and convalescent COVID-19 samples were obtained from the United States, Italy and Spain. T cells, B-cell-depleted T cells, or PBMCs provided the cDNA or gDNA that served as material.

The CDR3 is 16 residues long. TCRdb keeps only in-frame clones here, not all; method: immunoSEQ multiplex PCR. The sample has roughly 180,000 clones, less than 85% seen once. In Seattle, patients joined the study during active infection and were tracked longitudinally. V and J are TRBV21-1 and TRBJ1-2; TRBD1, the table's D call, was not compared with the DNA. TRBV21-1 is listed as a pseudogene. This clonotype was sampled from a woman aged 60-75 years with COVID-19, enrolled during active disease. Sequenced material: peripheral blood. DNA of the CDR3: TGTGCCAGCAGCCCCGGTCAAGACGGGACACCTTATGGCTACACCTTC. Amino acid sequence: CASSPGQDGTPYGYTF.